This TCR beta chain stems from a study of ipilimumab plus nivolumab after autologous stem cell transplantation. Assay: immunoSEQ multiplex PCR; the TCRdb copy retains only in-frame clones and omits some. The sample has around 19,000 clones; about four fifths are singletons. Trimming cost V 1 base and J 8 bases, with 9 bases left between them. Per germline, CDR1 SGHTA and CDR2 FQGNSA. The CDR3 is 12 amino acids. J is TRBJ2-7 and V is TRBV7-2, with D hard to call. The sequences come from PBMCs, collected in a trial of ipilimumab plus nivolumab as post-transplant consolidation. The TCR was taken from a male donor with diffuse large B-cell lymphoma. CDR3 sequence: CASSLVSSQQYF. In DNA form, the CDR3 reads TGTGCCAGCAGCTTAGTTAGCTCTCAGCAGTACTTC.